This T cell receptor (beta chain) was captured by sequencing in a study of blood T cell repertoires in COVID-19. Produced via immunoSEQ multiplex PCR; TCRdb's table is partial and in-frame only. Among roughly 570,000 clones listed, about 88% were seen once. Per germline, CDR1 LNHDA and CDR2 SQIVND (reference sequence). CDR3 length: 11 amino acids. V lost 3 bases and J lost 14, with 13 bases in between. The chain recombines TRBV19 with TRBJ1-2; D might be TRBD1 (5 bases). This receptor was taken from a woman in her forties or fifties with COVID-19, enrolled during active disease. The sample was peripheral blood. The CDR3 sequence is CASSIEDIKTF. CDR3 bases: TGTGCCAGTAGTATTGAGGACATCAAAACCTTC.